The rows below give T cell receptor beta chains drawn from one sample of a study of blood T cell repertoires in COVID-19. Libraries were prepared by immunoSEQ multiplex PCR; TCRdb keeps only in-frame clonotypes and omits some of them. Here the sample spans 95,000 to 150,000 clones, 80% to 90% being singletons. Sequencing used peripheral blood. These TCRs come from a woman between 65 and 79 years old with acute or convalescent COVID-19. Each CDR3 is given with its conserved first and last residue. A D gene is named only where the DNA matches it firmly. Clone sizes are given selectively: once, few, many, or a class where the clone is expanded.

>TRBV28|once|TRBD1|TRBJ1-1
TGTGCCAGCAGTTTATTCAAGACAGGGGGAACTGAAGCTTTCTTT
CASSLFKTGGTEAFF
>TRBV7-3|.|TRBD1|TRBJ2-7
TGTGCCAGCAGCCCACAGGGGGGCTACGAGCAGTACTTC
CASSPQGGYEQYF
>TRBV29-1|.|TRBD2|TRBJ2-1
TGCAGCGCCTGGACTAGCGGGGGGGCCGGTGAGCAGTTCTTC
CSAWTSGGAGEQFF
>TRBV28|.|.|TRBJ1-1
TGTACCTGGGGGGGGCATAACACTGAAGCTTTCTTT
CTWGGHNTEAFF
>TRBV12-3/TRBV12-4|.|TRBD1|TRBJ1-1
TGTGCCAGCAGACTTCGACAGGGAGCAGTTGCTTTCTTT
CASRLRQGAVAFF
>TRBV5-1|.|.|TRBJ2-3
TGCGCCAGCAGCTTGGCCTTGGGTGGAGGGTCAGATACGCAGTATTTT
CASSLALGGGSDTQYF
>TRBV19|few|.|TRBJ1-5
TGTGCCAGTAGTATAGGATCCCAGGTTCCCCAGCATTTT
CASSIGSQVPQHF
>TRBV28|.|.|TRBJ1-2
TGTGCCAGCAGTTCAGGGGTCTATGGCTACACCTTC
CASSSGVYGYTF
>TRBV19|.|.|TRBJ1-3
TGTGCCAGTAGTATCCTGAGCGGGGGAACTGGAAACACCATATATTTT
CASSILSGGTGNTIYF
>TRBV6-6|.|TRBD2|TRBJ2-5
TGTGCCAGCAGCAGACTAGCGGGGGACCAAGAGACCCAGTACTTC
CASSRLAGDQETQYF
>TRBV28|.|TRBD2|TRBJ2-5
TGTGCCAGCAGTTTCTCCCTGAGCGGGACGAAGACCCAGTACTTC
CASSFSLSGTKTQYF
>TRBV7-3|.|.|TRBJ2-7
TGTGCCAGCAGCTTATTTGGCGGGGACTACGAGCAGTACTTC
CASSLFGGDYEQYF
>TRBV3-1/TRBV3-2|.|.|TRBJ2-7
TGTGCCAGCAGCCAAGAGGGGGCGGGGACAGAGTCCTACGAGCAGTACTTC
CASSQEGAGTESYEQYF
>TRBV6-5|.|.|TRBJ2-7
TGTGCCAGCAGGCCGGCGGGGGCCTCCTACGAGCAGTACTTC
CASRPAGASYEQYF
>TRBV7-2|.|.|TRBJ1-2
TGTGCCAGCAGCTCCCAAACGGGGGGTCCCTATGGCTACACCTTC
CASSSQTGGPYGYTF
>TRBV19|.|TRBD1|TRBJ2-7
TGTGCCAGTAGGAGAAGGGGGCAGGACGAGCAGTACTTC
CASRRRGQDEQYF
>TRBV5-4|once|TRBD1|TRBJ1-4
TGTGCCAGCAGTCCGGGACAGGAAAATGAAAAACTGTTTTTT
CASSPGQENEKLFF
>TRBV28|.|TRBD1|TRBJ1-1
TGTGCCAGCAGTTTATCGGGACAGGGGACCACTGAAGCTTTCTTT
CASSLSGQGTTEAFF